The T cell receptor (beta chain) described here comes from a study of neoadjuvant nivolumab and ipilimumab in lung cancer. Study background: Nivolumab 3 mg/kg was given days 1, 15 and 29, plus ipilimumab 1 mg/kg day 1 in combination. General study results and limits: Compared with tumor-adjacent uninvolved lung, resected tumors showed greater richness and clonality. TCR sequencing covered a small number of samples.

Only in-frame clones appear in the TCRdb table, and some are missing; sequencing was by immunoSEQ multiplex PCR. The repertoire includes 40,000 to 55,000 clones, around 89% of them detected once, and approximately 3.7% sits in the top ten. This CDR3 is built from 14 residues. V lost 1 base and J lost 0, with 3 bases in between. Germline values: CDR1 SEHNR, CDR2 FQNEAQ (reference sequence). Points on this clone: The antigen remains unidentified.

This chain joins TRBV7-9 and TRBJ2-2; no firm D call. This sequence originates from an adult with non-small cell lung cancer. Some clones in this sample may be carry-over from other donors' samples. The specimen comprised blood, sampled before neoadjuvant nivolumab, alone or with ipilimumab. CDR3 in DNA: TGTGCCAGCAGCTTAGGTGCGAACACCGGGGAGCTGTTTTTT. Its translation: CASSLGANTGELFF.